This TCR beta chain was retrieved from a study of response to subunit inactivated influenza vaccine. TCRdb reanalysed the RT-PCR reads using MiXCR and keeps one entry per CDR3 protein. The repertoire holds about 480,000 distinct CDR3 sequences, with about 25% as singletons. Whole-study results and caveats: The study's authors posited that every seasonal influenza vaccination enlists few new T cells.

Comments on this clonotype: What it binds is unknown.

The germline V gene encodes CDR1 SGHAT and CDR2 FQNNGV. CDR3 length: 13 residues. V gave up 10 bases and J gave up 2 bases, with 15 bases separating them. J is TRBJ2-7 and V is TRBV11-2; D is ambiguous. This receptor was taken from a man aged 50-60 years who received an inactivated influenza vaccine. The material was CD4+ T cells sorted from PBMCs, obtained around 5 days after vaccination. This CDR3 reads CANAYGPTYEQYF. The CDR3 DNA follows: TGTGCCAATGCATACGGGCCCACCTACGAGCAGTACTTC.